This TCR beta chain was identified during a study of blood T cells in healthy people across ages. Combining a sample-barcoded 5' primer with a J-beta primer mix, a second PCR ran for roughly 7 to 12 cycles. A single record per CDR3 protein comes from TCRdb applying MiXCR to the 5' RACE reads. This table has around 940,000 distinct CDR3 sequences, approximately 50% appearing once. Findings and limits, study-wide: Greater diversity and more naive CD4+ cells were seen in long-lived donors than in aged donors. A roughly linear age-dependent decrease characterized TCR beta diversity per million T cells. Expanded clonotype shifts may have been confounded, as the donors had an unknown CMV status.

Trimming stripped 3 bases from V and 7 bases from J, with 22 bases between. The CDR3 runs 16 residues. Per germline, CDR1 KGHSH and CDR2 LQKENI. This clonotype has just one count. Antigen unknown. Sequencing was performed on blood. This sequence originates from a woman between 55 and 75 years old in good health. The gene calls are TRBV18 and TRBJ2-7; D is perhaps TRBD1 (6 bases). DNA for the CDR3: TGTGCCAGCTCACCCAGGAGTGTGGGGGCGAGTGGGGAGCAGTACTTC. As protein: CASSPRSVGASGEQYF.